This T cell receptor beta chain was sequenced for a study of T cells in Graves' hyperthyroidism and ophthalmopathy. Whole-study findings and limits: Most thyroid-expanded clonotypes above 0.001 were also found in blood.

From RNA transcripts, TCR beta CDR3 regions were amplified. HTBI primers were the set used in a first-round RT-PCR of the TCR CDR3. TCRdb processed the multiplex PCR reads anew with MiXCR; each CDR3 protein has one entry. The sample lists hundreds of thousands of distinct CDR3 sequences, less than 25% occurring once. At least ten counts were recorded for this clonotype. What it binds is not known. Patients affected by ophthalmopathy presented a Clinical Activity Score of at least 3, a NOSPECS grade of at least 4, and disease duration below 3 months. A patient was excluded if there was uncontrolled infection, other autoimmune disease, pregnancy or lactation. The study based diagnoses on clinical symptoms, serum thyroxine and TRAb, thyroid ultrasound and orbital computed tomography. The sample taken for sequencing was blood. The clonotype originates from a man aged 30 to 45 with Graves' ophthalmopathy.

DNA of the CDR3: TGTGCCAGCAGTTTCTTAAACCTAGCGGGAGTTGGATACAATGAGCAGTTCTTC. Protein: CASSFLNLAGVGYNEQFF. This chain uses TRBV12-3 or TRBV12-4 with TRBJ2-1; TRBD2 matches 10 bases. The J segment lost 4 bases and the V segment lost 3 bases, leaving 12 bases of the junction unmatched. The CDR3 runs 18 residues.